The 22 T cell receptor beta chains listed next were all sequenced from one sample in a study of T cell responses to AZD1222 COVID-19 vaccine. Profiling relied on immunoSEQ multiplex PCR, and the TCRdb table lists in-frame clones only, not all of them. The sample lists approximately 70,000 clones, about 78% occurring once. Material: peripheral blood, obtained 28 days after the second AZD1222 dose. The receptors originated from an adult who received the AZD1222 COVID-19 vaccine.

The chain employs TRBV28 and TRBJ2-7; 10 nucleotides agree with TRBD2. CDR3 length: 16 residues. The V gene's germline CDR1 is MDHEN and CDR2 SYDVKM. Trimming at V came to 3 bases and at J to 0 bases, leaving 5 bases not matched to a gene. The CDR3 region is CASSFALAGVSYEQYF. DNA of the CDR3: TGTGCCAGCAGTTTCGCTCTAGCGGGAGTCTCCTACGAGCAGTACTTC.

V is TRBV7-2 and J is TRBJ1-2; D is unresolved. V lost 0 bases to trimming and J lost 5 bases, with 10 bases between them. CDR1 and CDR2 from the germline V gene are SGHTA and FQGNSA. The CDR3 is 14 amino acids. CDR3 nucleotides: TGTGCCAGCAGCTTAGCCGACCAGACTTATGGCTACACCTTC. Translating it yields CASSLADQTYGYTF.

The J gene is TRBJ2-5, the V gene TRBV28; a possible D gene is TRBD1 (5 bases). Germline loops: CDR1 MDHEN, CDR2 SYDVKM. The germline V and J ends were trimmed by 2 bases and 2 bases, with 12 bases remaining between them. The CDR3 sequence is 15 residues long. The CDR3 coding sequence is TGTGCCAGCAGTTTACCATCGACAGCGCAAGAGACCCAGTACTTC. Its translation is CASSLPSTAQETQYF.

The genes are TRBV3-1 (or the pseudogene TRBV3-2) and TRBJ2-7; D may correspond to TRBD1 or TRBD2 (5 bases each). The V gene lost 1 base and the J gene lost 3 bases, with 10 bases spanning the gap. Per the germline V gene, CDR1 is LGHDT and CDR2 is YNNKEL (reference sequence). This CDR3 comprises 14 residues. CDR3 loop: CASSQGGAFYEQYF. CDR3 nucleotides: TGTGCCAGCAGCCAAGGAGGGGCGTTCTACGAGCAGTACTTC.

The gene calls are TRBV6-2 or TRBV6-3 and TRBJ1-5, with a weak D call TRBD1 (6 bases). V was clipped by 4 bases and J by 9 bases, with 10 bases between them. The CDR3 has 12 amino acids. Per germline, CDR1 MNHEY and CDR2 SVGEGT. CDR3 sequence reads: CASSFGTLPQHF. The CDR3 DNA reads TGTGCCAGCAGTTTCGGGACACTGCCCCAGCATTTT.

The chain has TRBV7-3 and TRBJ2-1, with a tentative D call TRBD2 (5 bases). The germline V gene encodes CDR1 SGHTA and CDR2 FQGTGA. V shed 4 bases and J shed 8 bases, with 15 bases lying between them. The CDR3 sequence is 14 residues long. This chain's CDR3 is CASSSDLARHEQFF. The CDR3 coding sequence is TGTGCCAGCAGCTCTGACTTAGCGAGGCATGAGCAGTTCTTC.

This chain links TRBV9 with TRBJ2-7, with 9 bases identical to TRBD1. V lost 2 bases to trimming and J lost 4 bases; unmatched junction nucleotides: 4. CDR1 and CDR2 from the germline V gene are SGDLS and YYNGEE. The CDR3 is 14 amino acids. DNA of the CDR3: TGTGCCAGCAGCGTTGGGACAGGGCAGTACGAGCAGTACTTC. This translates into CASSVGTGQYEQYF. The whole variable domain, filled in from reference TRBV9 and TRBJ2-7, reads DSGVTQTPKHLITATGQRVTLRCSPRSGDLSVYWYQQSLDQGLQFLIQYYNGEERAKGNILERFSAQQFPDLHSELNLSSLELGDSALYFCASSVGTGQYEQYFGPGTRLTVT.

V usage is TRBV19 and J usage is TRBJ2-5; the match to TRBD1 covers 8 bases. Germline CDR1 LNHDA, CDR2 SQIVND (reference sequence). The CDR3 sequence is 14 residues long. V was pared by 3 bases and J by 4 bases, with 4 bases of the junction left unmatched. CDR3 bases: TGTGCCAGTAGTATCCGGACAGGGTTAGAGACCCAGTACTTC. This sequence encodes CASSIRTGLETQYF.

The chain couples TRBV7-9 to TRBJ2-1; D gene unclear. Germline CDR1 reads SEHNR; CDR2 reads FQNEAQ (reference sequence). Trimming took off 5 bases at V and 8 bases at J, with 10 bases between the two ends. The CDR3 totals 12 residues. The CDR3 nucleotides read TGTGCCAGCAGCCGGGTGGGCGATGAGCAGTTCTTC. It codes for CASSRVGDEQFF.

The J gene is TRBJ2-5, the V gene TRBV11-2; no clear D gene. CDR3 length equals 11 residues. Trimming left V 2 bases short and J 5 bases short, with 3 bases between. CDR1 SGHAT and CDR2 FQNNGV come from the germline V gene. The CDR3 loop reads CASSLWETQYF. The CDR3 DNA reads TGTGCCAGCAGCTTATGGGAGACCCAGTACTTC.

The rearrangement uses TRBV6-6 and TRBJ1-1, with D possibly being TRBD1 (6 bases). This CDR3 contains 13 residues. CDR1 is MNHNY and CDR2 is SVGAGI in the germline V gene (reference sequence). V was shortened by 11 bases and J by 3 bases, with 16 bases between the two germline ends. The CDR3 region has the DNA TGTGCCGTATCAGGGGAGGATTACACTGAAGCTTTCTTT. It yields the protein CAVSGEDYTEAFF.

The V and J genes are TRBV5-1 and TRBJ2-7; possibly TRBD1 or TRBD2 for D (6 bases each). V shed 4 bases and J shed 3 bases, with 23 bases lying between them. The CDR3 consists of 17 residues. Looked up from germline, CDR1 is SGHRS and CDR2 is YFSETQ. The CDR3, as DNA: TGCGCCAGCAGCGCCTCCCTGGGGGGCAGGCGCATCTACGAGCAGTACTTC. It is translated as CASSASLGGRRIYEQYF.

This clone turned up a few times. The chain combines TRBV3-1 (or the pseudogene TRBV3-2) with TRBJ1-6, with D possibly TRBD1 on 5 matching bases. The germline gives CDR1 LGHDT, CDR2 YNNKEL (reference sequence). Trimming shortened V by 5 bases and J by 1 base, and 12 bases separated the two germline ends. CDR3 length: 16 residues. In DNA, the CDR3 is TGTGCCAGCAGCGGGGACGGTACGTCCTATAATTCACCCCTCCACTTT. Translation gives CASSGDGTSYNSPLHF.

This chain links TRBV6-5 with TRBJ2-5; 7 bases agree with TRBD1. This CDR3 is 15 amino acids long. CDR1 MNHEY and CDR2 SVGAGI come from the germline V gene. The V segment lost 6 bases and the J segment 4 bases; nucleotides outside the gene matches: 11. CDR3 bases: TGTGCCAGCAGGTTTTCGACAGGGTGGCGAGAGACCCAGTACTTC. This sequence encodes CASRFSTGWRETQYF.

This chain joins TRBV27 and TRBJ2-1; D may be TRBD1 (5 bases). V was shortened by 6 bases and J by 1 base, with 13 bases between the two germline ends. Per germline, CDR1 MNHEY and CDR2 SMNVEV (reference sequence). CDR3 length: 15 residues. In DNA form, the CDR3 reads TGTGCCAGCAGAACCGGTACAGGTTCCTACAATGAGCAGTTCTTC. As protein: CASRTGTGSYNEQFF.

CDR3 bases: TGTGCCAGCTCTCAGGGACAGGCGGGGACTGAAGCTTTCTTT. Translation gives CASSQGQAGTEAFF. The chain couples TRBV18 to TRBJ1-1; 8 bases agree with TRBD1. Germline-derived CDR1 and CDR2 are KGHSH and LQKENI. CDR3 length: 14 residues. V was pared by 6 bases and J by 5 bases, with 8 bases of the junction left unmatched.

This clone was counted a few times. The V and J genes are TRBV30 and TRBJ1-5; 11 nucleotides agree with TRBD1. J gave up 7 bases and V 1 base, and 9 bases lay outside the gene matches. Germline V lookup: CDR1 GTSNPN, CDR2 SVGIG (reference sequence). The CDR3 sequence is 16 residues long. The CDR3 DNA is TGTGCCTGGAGTGCTCCGGGACAGGGGGTCTGGCAGCCCCAGCATTTT. Residues: CAWSAPGQGVWQPQHF.

This rearrangement joins TRBV2 to TRBJ1-1; TRBD1 matches 7 bases. V gave up 6 bases and J gave up 3 bases; unmatched junction bases: 4. The length of the CDR3 is 13 residues. Germline lookup yields CDR1 SNHLY and CDR2 FYNNEI. The CDR3, as DNA: TGTGCCAGCAGGGGGACAGTTTACACTGAAGCTTTCTTT. Translation: CASRGTVYTEAFF.

The chain couples TRBV5-6 to TRBJ2-7; D gene ambiguous. Trimming took 0 bases from V and 6 from J, leaving 10 bases between them. CDR1 and CDR2 from the germline V gene are SGHDT and YYEEEE. The CDR3 consists of 13 residues. The CDR3 DNA follows: TGTGCCAGCAGCTTGGGCCGGCTGCCCGAGCAGTACTTC. Its translation: CASSLGRLPEQYF. Full variable domain (rest looked up from reference TRBV5-6 and TRBJ2-7): DAGVTQSPTHLIKTRGQQVTLRCSPKSGHDTVSWYQQALGQGPQFIFQYYEEEERQRGNFPDRFSGHQFPNYSSELNVNALLLGDSALYLCASSLGRLPEQYFGPGTRLTVT.

This clone was seen only a few times. The V gene is TRBV9, the J gene TRBJ2-7, with no clear D. The germline V gene encodes CDR1 SGDLS and CDR2 YYNGEE. V was pared by 4 bases and J by 5 bases, with 13 bases between. This CDR3 comprises 13 residues. In DNA, the CDR3 is TGTGCCAGCAGCTTTACCCCTAGGGACGAGCAGTACTTC. It codes for CASSFTPRDEQYF.

This clone has only one observation. The rearrangement joins TRBV7-2 to TRBJ2-1; D gene unclear. This CDR3 contains 14 residues. CDR1 SGHTA and CDR2 FQGNSA come from the germline V gene. Trimming shortened V by 5 bases and J by 7 bases, and 15 bases separated the two germline ends. In nucleotides, the CDR3 is TGTGCCAGCAGCCCTCGTCTGGTGAGTAATGAGCAGTTCTTC. Protein sequence: CASSPRLVSNEQFF. Full variable domain (remainder filled in from reference TRBV7-2 and TRBJ2-1): GAGVSQSPSNKVTEKGKDVELRCDPISGHTALYWYRQSLGQGLEFLIYFQGNSAPDKSGLPSDRFSAERTGGSVSTLTIQRTQQEDSAVYLCASSPRLVSNEQFFGPGTRLTVL.

V is TRBV28 and J is TRBJ2-1; 8 positions agree with TRBD2. V shed 10 bases, J shed 6 bases, and the junction held 11 bases outside the gene matches. The CDR3 loop spans 14 amino acids. Germline values: CDR1 MDHEN, CDR2 SYDVKM. The CDR3 DNA follows: TGTGCCATCTCAGCCCCGGCGGGGGGCAATGAGCAGTTCTTC. It specifies CAISAPAGGNEQFF. The full variable domain, in which reference TRBV28 and TRBJ2-1 provide the parts outside the CDR3, is DVKVTQSSRYLVKRTGEKVFLECVQDMDHENMFWYRQDPGLGLRLIYFSYDVKMKEKGDIPEGYSVSREKKERFSLILESASTNQTSMYLCAISAPAGGNEQFFGPGTRLTVL.